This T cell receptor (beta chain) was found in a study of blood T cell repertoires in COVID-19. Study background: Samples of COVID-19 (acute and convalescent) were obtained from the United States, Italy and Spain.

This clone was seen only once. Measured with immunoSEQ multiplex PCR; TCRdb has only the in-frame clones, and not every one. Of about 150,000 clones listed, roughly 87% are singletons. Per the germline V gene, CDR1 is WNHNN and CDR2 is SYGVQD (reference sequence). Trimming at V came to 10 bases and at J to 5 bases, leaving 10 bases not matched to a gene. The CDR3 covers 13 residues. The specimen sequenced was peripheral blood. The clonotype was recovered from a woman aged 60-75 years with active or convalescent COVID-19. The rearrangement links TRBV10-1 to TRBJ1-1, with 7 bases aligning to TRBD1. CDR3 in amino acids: CATTKAGGTEAFF. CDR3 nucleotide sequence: TGCGCCACGACAAAAGCAGGGGGGACTGAAGCTTTCTTT.